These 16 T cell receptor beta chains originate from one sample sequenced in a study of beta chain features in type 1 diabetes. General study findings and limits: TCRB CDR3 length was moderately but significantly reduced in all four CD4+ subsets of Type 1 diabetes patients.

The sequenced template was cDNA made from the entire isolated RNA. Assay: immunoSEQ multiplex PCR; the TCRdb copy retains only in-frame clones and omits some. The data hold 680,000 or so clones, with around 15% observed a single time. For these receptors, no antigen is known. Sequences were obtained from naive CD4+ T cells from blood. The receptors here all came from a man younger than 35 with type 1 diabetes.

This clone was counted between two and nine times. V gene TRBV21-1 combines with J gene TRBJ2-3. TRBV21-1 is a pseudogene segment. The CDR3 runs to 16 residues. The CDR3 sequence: CASSKEGGPSTDTQYF. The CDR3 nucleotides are TGTGCCAGCAGCAAAGAAGGGGGGCCTAGCACAGATACGCAGTATTTT.

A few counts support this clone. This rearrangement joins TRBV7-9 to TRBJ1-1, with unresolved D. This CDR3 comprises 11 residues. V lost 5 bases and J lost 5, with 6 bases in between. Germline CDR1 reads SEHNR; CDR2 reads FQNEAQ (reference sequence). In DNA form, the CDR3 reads TGTGCCAGCAGCCTACAAACTGAAGCTTTCTTT. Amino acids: CASSLQTEAFF.

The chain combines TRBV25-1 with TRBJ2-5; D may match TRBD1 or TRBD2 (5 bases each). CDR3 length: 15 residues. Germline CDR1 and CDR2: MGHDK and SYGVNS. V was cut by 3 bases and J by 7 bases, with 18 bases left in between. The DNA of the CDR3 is TGTGCCAGCAGTGACCCCGGGGCCGAGTGGGGGACCCAGTACTTC. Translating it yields CASSDPGAEWGTQYF.

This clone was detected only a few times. CDR3 DNA sequence: TGCGCCAGCACCCAGGGAAGCGTTGGGGGAAGTGAGCAGTACTTC. It is translated as CASTQGSVGGSEQYF. The rearrangement joins TRBV5-1 to TRBJ2-7; possibly TRBD1 or TRBD2 for D (5 bases each). The CDR3 runs to 15 residues. Germline values: CDR1 SGHRS, CDR2 YFSETQ. Trimming pared 6 bases from V and 7 bases from J, leaving 23 bases between.

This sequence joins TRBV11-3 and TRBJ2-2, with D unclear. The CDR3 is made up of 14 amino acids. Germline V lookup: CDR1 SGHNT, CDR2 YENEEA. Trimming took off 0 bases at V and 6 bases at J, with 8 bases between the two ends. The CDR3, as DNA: TGTGCCAGCAGCTTAGATCGAAGTCCCGGGGAGCTGTTTTTT. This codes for CASSLDRSPGELFF.

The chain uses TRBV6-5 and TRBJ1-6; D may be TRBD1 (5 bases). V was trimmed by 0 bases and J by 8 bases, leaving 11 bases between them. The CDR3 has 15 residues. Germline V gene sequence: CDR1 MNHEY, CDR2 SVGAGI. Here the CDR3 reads CASSYSSRADSPLHF. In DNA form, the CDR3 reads TGTGCCAGCAGTTACTCGAGCAGGGCGGATTCACCCCTCCACTTT.

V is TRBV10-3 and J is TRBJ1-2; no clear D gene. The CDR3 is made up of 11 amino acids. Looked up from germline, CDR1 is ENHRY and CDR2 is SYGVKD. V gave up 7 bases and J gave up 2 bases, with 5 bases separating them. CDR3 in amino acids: CAITSNYGYTF. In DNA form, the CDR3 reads TGTGCCATCACCTCAAACTATGGCTACACCTTC.

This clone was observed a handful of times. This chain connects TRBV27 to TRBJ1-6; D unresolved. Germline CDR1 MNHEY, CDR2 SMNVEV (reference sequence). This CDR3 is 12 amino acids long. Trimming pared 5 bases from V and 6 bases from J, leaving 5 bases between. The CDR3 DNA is TGTGCCAGCAGTCTCGTTAATTCACCCCTCCACTTT. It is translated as CASSLVNSPLHF.

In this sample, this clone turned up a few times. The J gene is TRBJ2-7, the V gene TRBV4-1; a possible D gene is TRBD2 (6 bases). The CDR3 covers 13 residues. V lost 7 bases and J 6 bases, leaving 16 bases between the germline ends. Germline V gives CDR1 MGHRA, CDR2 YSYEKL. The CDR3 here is CASNGPSGVEQYF. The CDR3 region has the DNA TGCGCCAGCAACGGACCCTCGGGGGTCGAGCAGTACTTC.

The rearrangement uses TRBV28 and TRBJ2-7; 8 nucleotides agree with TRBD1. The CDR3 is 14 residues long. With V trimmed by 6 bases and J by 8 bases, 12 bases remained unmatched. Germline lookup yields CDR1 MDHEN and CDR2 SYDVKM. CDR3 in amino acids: CASSSGQGYEKQYF. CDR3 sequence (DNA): TGTGCCAGCAGCTCCGGACAGGGTTACGAGAAGCAGTACTTC.

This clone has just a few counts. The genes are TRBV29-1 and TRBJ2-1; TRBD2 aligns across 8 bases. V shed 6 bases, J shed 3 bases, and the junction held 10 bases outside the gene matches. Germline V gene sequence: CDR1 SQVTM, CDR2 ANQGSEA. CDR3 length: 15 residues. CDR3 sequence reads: CSVTWRGAIYNEQFF. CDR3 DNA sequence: TGCAGCGTAACATGGCGGGGGGCGATCTACAATGAGCAGTTCTTC.

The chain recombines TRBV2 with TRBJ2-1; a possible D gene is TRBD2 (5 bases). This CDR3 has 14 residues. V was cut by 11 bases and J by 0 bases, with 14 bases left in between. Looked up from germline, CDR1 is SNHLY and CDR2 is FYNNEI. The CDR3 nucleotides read TGTGCCGGAGCGGAATCGAGCTCCTACAATGAGCAGTTCTTC. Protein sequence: CAGAESSSYNEQFF.

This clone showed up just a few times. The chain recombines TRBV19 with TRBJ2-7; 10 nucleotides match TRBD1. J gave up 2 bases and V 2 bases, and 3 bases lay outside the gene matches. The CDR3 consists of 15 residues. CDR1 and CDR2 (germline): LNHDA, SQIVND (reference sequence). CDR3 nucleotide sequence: TGTGCCAGTAGTATAAGGGACAGGGGCACCTACGAGCAGTACTTC. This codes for CASSIRDRGTYEQYF.

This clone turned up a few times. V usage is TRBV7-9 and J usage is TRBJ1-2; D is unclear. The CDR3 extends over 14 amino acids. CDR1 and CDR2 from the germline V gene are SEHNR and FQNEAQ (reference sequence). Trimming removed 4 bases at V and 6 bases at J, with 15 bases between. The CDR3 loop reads CASSSLVSQNGYTF. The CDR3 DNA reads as TGTGCCAGCAGCTCCCTAGTTAGTCAGAATGGCTACACCTTC. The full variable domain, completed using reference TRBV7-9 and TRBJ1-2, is DTGVSQNPRHKITKRGQNVTFRCDPISEHNRLYWYRQTLGQGPEFLTYFQNEAQLEKSRLLSDRFSAERPKGSFSTLEIQRTEQGDSAMYLCASSSLVSQNGYTFGSGTRLTVV.

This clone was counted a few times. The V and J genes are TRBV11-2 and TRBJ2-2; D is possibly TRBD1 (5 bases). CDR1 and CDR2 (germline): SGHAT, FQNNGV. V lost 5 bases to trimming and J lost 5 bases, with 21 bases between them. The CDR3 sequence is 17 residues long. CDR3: CASSPIPNRMMTGELFF. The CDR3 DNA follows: TGTGCCAGCAGCCCCATCCCGAACAGGATGATGACCGGGGAGCTGTTTTTT. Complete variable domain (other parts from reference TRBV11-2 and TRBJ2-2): EAGVAQSPRYKIIEKRQSVAFWCNPISGHATLYWYQQILGQGPKLLIQFQNNGVVDDSQLPKDRFSAERLKGVDSTLKIQPAKLEDSAVYLCASSPIPNRMMTGELFFGEGSRLTVL.

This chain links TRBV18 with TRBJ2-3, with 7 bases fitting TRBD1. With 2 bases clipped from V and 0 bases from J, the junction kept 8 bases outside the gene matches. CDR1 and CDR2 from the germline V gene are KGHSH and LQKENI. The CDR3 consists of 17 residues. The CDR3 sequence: CASSPGGGQPSTDTQYF. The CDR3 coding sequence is TGTGCCAGCTCACCAGGTGGGGGACAGCCAAGCACAGATACGCAGTATTTT.